This TCR beta chain appears in the sequencing data of a study of OX40 agonist ivuxolimab in advanced cancers. Generated by immunoSEQ multiplex PCR, the TCRdb table keeps only in-frame clones and is missing some. The data hold about 20,000 clones, with roughly 78% observed a single time. CDR1 and CDR2 (germline): MGHRA, YSYEKL. The CDR3 loop spans 15 amino acids. The V and J ends lost 0 bases and 10 bases respectively, with 16 bases between them. The input for sequencing was CD4+ or CD8+ T cells sorted from blood, taken in a trial of the OX40 agonist ivuxolimab. This chain links TRBV4-1 with TRBJ2-1; TRBD1 or TRBD2 may be the D gene (5 bases each). The source of this sequence is an adult with an advanced solid tumor such as melanoma, head and neck, liver or kidney cancer. CDR3 amino acids: CASSQEGTSREEQFF. The CDR3 DNA sequence: TGCGCCAGCAGCCAAGAAGGGACCTCGCGCGAGGAGCAGTTCTTC.